The 22 T cell receptor beta chains below all came from one sample that was sequenced in a study of shared clonotypes between healthy human individuals. Positive CCR7 selection of CD45RO-negative cells yielded the naive CD8 cells, and terminally differentiated effector memory CD45RA+ cells were excluded. Sequencing used immunoSEQ multiplex PCR; TCRdb keeps in-frame clones, though not all of them. The sample holds around 1,900,000 clones, 93% seen once. Sequencing was carried out using naive CD8+ T cells from PBMCs. These receptors were taken from a man between 18 and 35 years old in good health. Some clones in this sample may be carry-over from other donors' samples.

The table lists this clone with a count of one. The CDR3 bases are TGTGCCAGCAGTTTTCTAGCGGGAGCAGGGGATACGCAGTATTTT. Translating it yields CASSFLAGAGDTQYF. The chain is built from TRBV27 and TRBJ2-3; TRBD2 matches 10 bases. Germline V gives CDR1 MNHEY, CDR2 SMNVEV (reference sequence). V gave up 3 bases and J gave up 6 bases; unmatched junction bases: 6. The CDR3 runs 15 residues.

J is TRBJ1-5 and V is TRBV7-9, with D hard to call. This CDR3 comprises 15 residues. Germline values: CDR1 SEHNR, CDR2 FQNEAQ (reference sequence). V was cut by 4 bases and J by 5 bases, with 15 bases left in between. The CDR3 DNA reads TGTGCCAGCAGCTCCGGGCCCCAAACTGATCAGCCCCAGCATTTT. Translated: CASSSGPQTDQPQHF.

This sequence joins TRBV6-1 and TRBJ2-7; 9 bases fit TRBD2. Germline trimming cut 4 bases from V and 3 bases from J; bases unmatched to any gene: 13. This CDR3 is built from 17 residues. Germline lookup yields CDR1 MNHNS and CDR2 SASEGT. The CDR3 DNA follows: TGTGCCAGCAGTGGACTAGCGGAAGACAACGGTCACTACGAGCAGTACTTC. This translates into CASSGLAEDNGHYEQYF.

With respect to this clone: The sample contains more than one DNA sequence encoding this CDR3. The rearrangement uses TRBV6-5 and TRBJ2-1; the D gene is possibly TRBD2 (5 bases). Trimming stripped 0 bases from V and 7 bases from J, with 10 bases between. CDR1 and CDR2 from the germline V gene are MNHEY and SVGAGI. The CDR3 runs 14 residues. CDR3 nucleotide sequence: TGTGCCAGCAGTTACTCGTTCGGCGGGAATGAGCAGTTCTTC. Amino acid sequence: CASSYSFGGNEQFF.

The chain recombines TRBV6-1 with TRBJ1-5, with a tentative D call TRBD1 (5 bases). Germline-derived CDR1 and CDR2 are MNHNS and SASEGT. V dropped 6 bases and J dropped 5 bases, with 14 bases sitting between them. This CDR3 contains 14 residues. Written as DNA, the CDR3 is TGTGCCAGCAGACACCGGGACGGGGATCAGCCCCAGCATTTT. This codes for CASRHRDGDQPQHF.

This chain links TRBV9 with TRBJ2-7; D tentatively fits TRBD1 or TRBD2 (5 bases each). The ends were cut back, 2 bases at V and 4 bases at J, with 16 bases in the middle. CDR1 and CDR2 from the germline V gene are SGDLS and YYNGEE. CDR3 length: 15 amino acids. The CDR3 DNA reads as TGTGCCAGCAGCGTGGGAACCGGGACGGAATACGAGCAGTACTTC. It codes for CASSVGTGTEYEQYF.

The CDR3 sequence is CASRVTGGADGYTF. The CDR3 DNA reads TGTGCCAGCAGGGTAACAGGGGGCGCAGATGGCTACACCTTC. This chain uses TRBV27 with TRBJ1-2, with 9 bases identical to TRBD1. CDR3 size: 14 residues. The germline gives CDR1 MNHEY, CDR2 SMNVEV (reference sequence). With V trimmed by 6 bases and J by 6 bases, 8 bases remained unmatched.

As regards this clone: Other DNA sequences in the sample encode the same CDR3. This chain links TRBV5-4 with TRBJ1-1; D call uncertain. V was cut by 0 bases and J by 4 bases, with 7 bases left in between. The CDR3 is made up of 13 amino acids. CDR1 is SGHNT and CDR2 is YYREEE in the germline V gene (reference sequence). The CDR3 loop is CASSLGGPTEAFF. CDR3 coding DNA: TGTGCCAGCAGCTTGGGAGGCCCCACTGAAGCTTTCTTT.

J is TRBJ2-5 and V is TRBV7-3; 9 nucleotides match TRBD1. J gave up 2 bases and V 4 bases, and 5 bases lay outside the gene matches. This CDR3 is built from 15 residues. The V gene's germline CDR1 is SGHTA and CDR2 FQGTGA. In DNA form, the CDR3 reads TGTGCCAGCAGCTCCCGACAGGGGGAGCAAGAGACCCAGTACTTC. Its protein is CASSSRQGEQETQYF.

The chain couples TRBV13 to TRBJ1-4, with D possibly being TRBD1 (6 bases). The CDR3 loop spans 14 amino acids. Germline V gene lookup returns CDR1 PRHDT and CDR2 FYEKMQ (reference sequence). V dropped 3 bases and J dropped 3 bases, with 8 bases sitting between them. The CDR3 nucleotides read TGTGCCAGCAGCTTCGACAGGTCTAATGAAAAACTGTTTTTT. It yields the protein CASSFDRSNEKLFF.

This clone was counted only a few times. V and J are TRBV10-3 and TRBJ2-2, with D possibly being TRBD1 or TRBD2 (5 bases each). From germline, CDR1 is ENHRY and CDR2 SYGVKD. The V gene lost 0 bases and the J gene lost 5 bases, with 7 bases spanning the gap. The CDR3 has 14 residues. The CDR3 loop reads CAISESWGTGELFF. The CDR3 bases are TGTGCCATCAGTGAGTCGTGGGGGACCGGGGAGCTGTTTTTT.

The chain is built from TRBV9 and TRBJ2-3, with D perhaps assigned TRBD1 or TRBD2 (5 bases each). The CDR3 is made up of 14 amino acids. Germline assignment: CDR1 SGDLS and CDR2 YYNGEE. V lost 2 bases and J 4 bases, leaving 11 bases between the germline ends. CDR3 protein: CASSVGTQPDTQYF. CDR3 nucleotide sequence: TGTGCCAGCAGCGTCGGGACCCAGCCAGATACGCAGTATTTT.

The sample holds one count of this clone. The chain combines TRBV27 with TRBJ2-7; the D is unclear. The CDR3 totals 14 residues. With 3 bases removed from V and 4 bases from J, the gap between germline ends came to 13 bases. Per germline, CDR1 MNHEY and CDR2 SMNVEV (reference sequence). The CDR3 here is CASSFRQFNYEQYF. In nucleotides, the CDR3 is TGTGCCAGCAGTTTTCGTCAGTTTAATTACGAGCAGTACTTC.

This clone is a singleton in its sample. The chain combines TRBV5-6 with TRBJ1-1; D is unclear. The CDR3 totals 14 residues. Germline V gene lookup returns CDR1 SGHDT and CDR2 YYEEEE. Trimming left V 1 base short and J 1 base short, with 8 bases between. CDR3 region: CASSLSARNTEAFF. In nucleotides, the CDR3 is TGTGCCAGCAGCTTGTCGGCCAGGAACACTGAAGCTTTCTTT.

This clone was seen only a few times. The V and J genes are TRBV27 and TRBJ1-1; D is unresolved. Germline V gene lookup returns CDR1 MNHEY and CDR2 SMNVEV (reference sequence). The CDR3 runs 11 residues. V was cut by 6 bases and J by 10 bases, with 12 bases left in between. The CDR3 sequence: CASRGSSGAFF. CDR3 DNA: TGTGCCAGCAGAGGGAGTTCGGGAGCTTTCTTT.

This clone is a singleton in its sample. CDR3 sequence (DNA): TGTGCCAGCAGTTCCGGGACACGGTCGTACGAGCAGTACTTC. This codes for CASSSGTRSYEQYF. V and J are TRBV6-1 and TRBJ2-7; weak D call: TRBD1 (6 bases). From germline, CDR1 is MNHNS and CDR2 SASEGT. V was cut by 5 bases and J by 4 bases, with 15 bases left in between. The CDR3 length is 14 residues.

The chain carries TRBV27 and TRBJ2-7, with D unclear. This CDR3 is built from 13 residues. V was trimmed by 3 bases and J by 9 bases, leaving 15 bases between them. Germline CDR1 and CDR2: MNHEY and SMNVEV (reference sequence). The CDR3 DNA sequence: TGTGCCAGCAGTTTTATGGTAGGAGCTCGGCAGTACTTC. Translation: CASSFMVGARQYF.

This CDR3 reads CASRDRGLDTQYF. CDR3 sequence (DNA): TGTGCCAGCAGAGACAGGGGCCTGGATACGCAGTATTTT. The rearrangement uses TRBV6-1 and TRBJ2-3; 8 bases are shared with TRBD1. V shed 6 bases and J 6 bases; nucleotides not matched to a gene: 5. CDR3 size: 13 residues. Germline CDR1 is MNHNS and CDR2 is SASEGT.

The chain links TRBV5-1 to TRBJ2-1, with TRBD1 matching over 7 bases. The trim removed 3 bases at V and 0 bases at J, leaving 3 bases unmatched. The CDR3 totals 15 residues. Germline V CDR1 and CDR2: SGHRS, YFSETQ. The CDR3 DNA reads TGCGCCAGCAGCTGGGGACAGTTCTCCTACAATGAGCAGTTCTTC. The encoded protein is CASSWGQFSYNEQFF. The variable domain in full, with the rest retrieved from reference TRBV5-1 and TRBJ2-1, is KAGVTQTPRYLIKTRGQQVTLSCSPISGHRSVSWYQQTPGQGLQFLFEYFSETQRNKGNFPGRFSGRQFSNSRSEMNVSTLELGDSALYLCASSWGQFSYNEQFFGPGTRLTVL.

The chain recombines TRBV2 with TRBJ1-2; 8 bases agree with TRBD1. The V segment lost 4 bases and the J segment 6 bases; nucleotides outside the gene matches: 10. Germline CDR1 is SNHLY and CDR2 is FYNNEI. The length of the CDR3 is 15 residues. CDR3 sequence: CASSAWTGFLDGYTF. The CDR3 DNA is TGTGCCAGCAGTGCCTGGACAGGGTTTCTCGATGGCTACACCTTC.

This chain joins TRBV30 and TRBJ1-6; D may be TRBD1 (5 bases). The germline V gene has CDR1 GTSNPN and CDR2 SVGIG (reference sequence). V lost 1 base and J 4 bases, leaving 14 bases between the germline ends. The CDR3 spans 16 residues. The CDR3, as DNA: TGTGCCTGGAGTGAGGGGTCGTCCACTTATAATTCACCCCTCCACTTT. Its protein product is CAWSEGSSTYNSPLHF.

On this clone itself: Distinct nucleotide sequences in the sample also encode this CDR3. V gene TRBV11-2 combines with J gene TRBJ2-1; D possibly matches TRBD1 or TRBD2 (5 bases each). Germline V gene lookup returns CDR1 SGHAT and CDR2 FQNNGV. This CDR3 comprises 12 residues. Between the trimmed V and J ends, which lost 1 base and 10 bases, there was a span of 8 bases. CDR3 bases: TGTGCCAGCAGCTTAGTGAGGGACGAGCAGTTCTTC. Amino acid sequence: CASSLVRDEQFF.